The 15 T cell receptor beta chains below come from one sample, sequenced in a study of T cell repertoires in cytomegalovirus infection. TCRdb called the reads again in MiXCR, with one record for every CDR3 protein. The sample shows under 850,000 distinct CDR3 sequences, 35% of them seen only once. The sequenced sample was PBMCs. These receptors all stem from a human donor in good health (CMV status not recorded). Some clones in this sample may be carry-over from other donors' samples.

This clonotype was recorded many times. This chain links TRBV7-9 with TRBJ2-1; 11 bases align to TRBD2. The V and J ends lost 4 bases and 4 bases, in that order; junction bases with no gene match: 6. This CDR3 contains 16 residues. Germline values: CDR1 SEHNR, CDR2 FQNEAQ (reference sequence). The CDR3 protein is CASSSTLAGGYNEQFF. The DNA for the CDR3 is TGTGCCAGCAGCTCAACCTTAGCGGGGGGGTACAATGAGCAGTTCTTC. Full variable domain (remainder filled in from reference TRBV7-9 and TRBJ2-1): DTGVSQNPRHKITKRGQNVTFRCDPISEHNRLYWYRQTLGQGPEFLTYFQNEAQLEKSRLLSDRFSAERPKGSFSTLEIQRTEQGDSAMYLCASSSTLAGGYNEQFFGPGTRLTVL.

This clonotype appeared many times. The rearrangement uses TRBV5-1 and TRBJ2-5, with 8 bases fitting TRBD1. Germline loops: CDR1 SGHRS, CDR2 YFSETQ. The junction had 10 bases not matched to a gene; V was cut back by 7 bases and J by 2 bases. The CDR3 has 15 amino acids. The CDR3 reads CASHTGQGSQETQYF. The CDR3 DNA reads as TGCGCCAGCCATACTGGACAGGGCTCTCAAGAGACCCAGTACTTC.

This chain links TRBV11-3 with TRBJ2-1; 7 bases agree with TRBD1. V was clipped by 1 base and J by 6 bases; unmatched bases: 0. The CDR3 is 13 amino acids. From germline, CDR1 is SGHNT and CDR2 YENEEA. CDR3 in amino acids: CASSLGDSNEQFF. The CDR3 DNA reads as TGTGCCAGCAGCTTAGGGGACAGCAATGAGCAGTTCTTC.

This rearrangement joins TRBV24-1 to TRBJ2-5; no clear D gene. This CDR3 comprises 17 residues. Per the germline V gene, CDR1 is KGHDR and CDR2 is SFDVKD. The germline V and J ends were trimmed by 0 bases and 3 bases, with 16 bases remaining between them. The CDR3 loop is CATSDLHPTDGKETQYF. In nucleotides, the CDR3 is TGTGCCACCAGTGATTTGCACCCGACGGACGGAAAAGAGACCCAGTACTTC.

The CDR3 region is CASGAANYGYTF. CDR3 bases: TGTGCCAGCGGGGCAGCTAACTATGGCTACACCTTC. J is TRBJ1-2 and V is TRBV28; tentatively, D is TRBD1 (5 bases). CDR1 and CDR2 from the germline V gene are MDHEN and SYDVKM. There are 12 residues in the CDR3. The germline V and J ends were trimmed by 8 bases and 0 bases, with 7 bases remaining between them.

The J gene is TRBJ2-7, the V gene TRBV5-6, with TRBD2 identical over 10 bases. Germline-derived CDR1 and CDR2 are SGHDT and YYEEEE. This CDR3 has 14 residues. The V segment lost 5 bases and the J segment 4 bases; nucleotides outside the gene matches: 6. CDR3 sequence (DNA): TGTGCCAGCAGGCCTCTAGCGGGGGTGTACGAGCAGTACTTC. This gives the protein CASRPLAGVYEQYF.

The rearrangement links TRBV18 to TRBJ2-1; 12 positions match TRBD2. Losses at the gene ends were 3 bases for V and 7 bases for J; bases not matched to a gene: 7. The CDR3 runs 16 residues. Germline V CDR1 and CDR2: KGHSH, LQKENI. CDR3 in amino acids: CASSPPTSGRRNEQFF. CDR3 in DNA: TGTGCCAGCTCACCCCCGACTAGCGGGAGACGTAATGAGCAGTTCTTC.

In nucleotides, the CDR3 is TGTGCCAGCAGCCTTAGAACGGCAGTCCCTAATTCACCCCTCCACTTT. It translates to CASSLRTAVPNSPLHF. This sequence joins TRBV7-2 and TRBJ1-6, with no clear D. Trimming removed 5 bases from V and 6 bases from J, with 17 bases in between. Germline V gene data show CDR1 as SGHTA and CDR2 as FQGNSA. The CDR3 has 16 amino acids.

The chain links TRBV14 to TRBJ2-5; 8 nucleotides line up with TRBD2. CDR1 SGHDN and CDR2 FVKESK come from the germline V gene. After removal of 2 bases from V and 1 base from J, the junction contained 3 bases not matched to a gene. This CDR3 is 15 amino acids long. CDR3 sequence reads: CASSQPAGAQETQYF. The CDR3 DNA sequence: TGTGCCAGCAGCCAACCAGCGGGGGCCCAAGAGACCCAGTACTTC.

J is TRBJ2-2 and V is TRBV7-9, with 8 bases that match TRBD2. Germline CDR1 and CDR2: SEHNR and FQNEAQ (reference sequence). The ends lost 5 bases at V and 1 base at J; junction bases unmatched: 3. The CDR3 sequence is 15 residues long. The CDR3 loop reads CASSPGTRNTGELFF. The CDR3 DNA reads TGTGCCAGCAGCCCGGGGACTAGGAACACCGGGGAGCTGTTTTTT.

This clonotype has only a few counts. The V and J genes are TRBV11-2 and TRBJ2-7; 8 nucleotides agree with TRBD2. The V gene end was trimmed by 10 bases and the J gene end by 1 base; junction bases not matched to a gene: 6. Per germline, CDR1 SGHAT and CDR2 FQNNGV. This CDR3 is built from 13 residues. The CDR3 reads CATRSGGSYEQYF. The CDR3 DNA follows: TGTGCCACCCGGAGCGGGGGTTCCTACGAGCAGTACTTC.

This clonotype was seen ten or more times. The chain carries TRBV6-1 and TRBJ1-6; the D is unclear. This CDR3 spans 19 amino acids. CDR1 and CDR2 from the germline V gene are MNHNS and SASEGT. Trimming removed 5 bases at V and 1 base at J, with 21 bases between. The CDR3 sequence is CASSPTPMWAESYNSPLHF. CDR3 in DNA: TGTGCCAGCAGTCCCACCCCGATGTGGGCAGAGTCCTATAATTCACCCCTCCACTTT.

V gene TRBV12-3 or TRBV12-4 combines with J gene TRBJ1-6; possibly TRBD1 for D (6 bases). The V and J ends lost 2 bases and 6 bases respectively, with 11 bases between them. The CDR3 length is 15 residues. Here the CDR3 reads CASSLRGLSNSPLHF. The CDR3 region has the DNA TGTGCCAGCAGTTTACGGGGGCTGAGTAATTCACCCCTCCACTTT.

This clonotype has just a few counts. The gene calls are TRBV24-1 and TRBJ1-1; no clear D gene. Trimming left V 1 base short and J 8 bases short, with 4 bases between. This CDR3 region has 11 residues. Germline V gene sequence: CDR1 KGHDR, CDR2 SFDVKD. The chain's CDR3 is CATSDLSEAFF. The CDR3 bases are TGTGCCACCAGTGATTTATCCGAAGCTTTCTTT.

CDR3 DNA: TGTGCCACACGGGCGGTTAATGAAAAACTGTTTTTT. It codes for CATRAVNEKLFF. The chain employs TRBV28 and TRBJ1-4; D is unresolved. Deletions cut 10 bases from V and 4 bases from J, with 10 bases between. Germline V gene sequence: CDR1 MDHEN, CDR2 SYDVKM. The CDR3 length is 12 residues.